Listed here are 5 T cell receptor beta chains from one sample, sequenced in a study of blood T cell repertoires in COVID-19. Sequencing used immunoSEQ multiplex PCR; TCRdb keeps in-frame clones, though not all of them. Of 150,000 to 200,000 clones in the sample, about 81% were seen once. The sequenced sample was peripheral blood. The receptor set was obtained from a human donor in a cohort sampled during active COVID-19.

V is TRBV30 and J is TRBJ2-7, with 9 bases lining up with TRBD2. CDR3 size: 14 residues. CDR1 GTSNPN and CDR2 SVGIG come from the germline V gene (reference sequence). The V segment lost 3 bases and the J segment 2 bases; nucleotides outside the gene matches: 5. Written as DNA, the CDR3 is TGTGCCTGGAGGGATAGCGGGAGCCCCTACGAGCAGTACTTC. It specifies CAWRDSGSPYEQYF.

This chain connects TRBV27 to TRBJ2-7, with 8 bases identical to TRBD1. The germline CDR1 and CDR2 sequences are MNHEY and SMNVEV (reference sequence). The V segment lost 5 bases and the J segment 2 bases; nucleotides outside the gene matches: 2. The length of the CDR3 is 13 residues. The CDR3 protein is CASSRGQAYEQYF. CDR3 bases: TGTGCCAGCAGTAGGGGACAGGCCTACGAGCAGTACTTC.

The DNA of the CDR3 is TGTGCCAGCAGCTTAGAGAGGACAGAGTACGAGCAGTACTTC. Protein: CASSLERTEYEQYF. This rearrangement joins TRBV7-9 to TRBJ2-7; D is possibly TRBD1 (6 bases). Germline V lookup: CDR1 SEHNR, CDR2 FQNEAQ (reference sequence). Trimming removed 1 base at V and 4 bases at J, with 11 bases between. The CDR3 has 14 residues.

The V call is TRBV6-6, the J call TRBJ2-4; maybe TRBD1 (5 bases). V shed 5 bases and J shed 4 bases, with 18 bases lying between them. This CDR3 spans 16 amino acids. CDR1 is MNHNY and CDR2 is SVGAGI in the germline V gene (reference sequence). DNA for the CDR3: TGTGCCAGCAGTGGACACACGGACGGAGAGAAAAACATTCAGTACTTC. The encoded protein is CASSGHTDGEKNIQYF.

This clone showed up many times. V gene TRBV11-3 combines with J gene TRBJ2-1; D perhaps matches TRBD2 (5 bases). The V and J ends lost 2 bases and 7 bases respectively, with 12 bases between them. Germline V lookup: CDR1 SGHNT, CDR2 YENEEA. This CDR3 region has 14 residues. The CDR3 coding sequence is TGTGCCAGCAGCTTATCCTTGACTAATAATGAGCAGTTCTTC. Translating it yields CASSLSLTNNEQFF.